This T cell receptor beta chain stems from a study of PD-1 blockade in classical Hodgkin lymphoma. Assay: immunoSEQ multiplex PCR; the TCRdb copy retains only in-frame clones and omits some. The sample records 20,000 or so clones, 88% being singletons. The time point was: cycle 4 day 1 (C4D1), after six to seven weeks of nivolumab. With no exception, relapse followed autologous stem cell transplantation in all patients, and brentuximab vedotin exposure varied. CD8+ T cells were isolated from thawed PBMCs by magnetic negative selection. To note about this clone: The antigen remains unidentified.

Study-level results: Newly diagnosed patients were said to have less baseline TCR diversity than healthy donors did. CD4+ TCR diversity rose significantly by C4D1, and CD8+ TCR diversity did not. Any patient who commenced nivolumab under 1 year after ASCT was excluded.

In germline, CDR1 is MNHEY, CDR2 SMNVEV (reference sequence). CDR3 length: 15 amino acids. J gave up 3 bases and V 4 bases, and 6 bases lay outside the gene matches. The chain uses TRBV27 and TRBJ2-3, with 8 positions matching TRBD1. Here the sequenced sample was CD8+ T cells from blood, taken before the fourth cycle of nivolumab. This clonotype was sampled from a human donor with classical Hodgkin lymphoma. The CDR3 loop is CASSSGTGKTDTQYF. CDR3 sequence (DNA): TGTGCCAGCAGTTCCGGGACAGGTAAAACAGATACGCAGTATTTT.